This T cell receptor (beta chain) came from a study of brain T cells in children with intractable seizures. TCRdb's copy holds only in-frame clones and misses some; the assay was immunoSEQ multiplex PCR. Of under 400,000 clones listed, over 90% are singletons. Remarks on this clone: Its antigen remains unidentified.

The study, taken as a whole, reports: Absence of clones before surgery may stem from lower sequencing depth. Viral specificity was inferred only from CDR3 similarity; HCMV serostatus was unknown.

V was cut by 1 base and J by 6 bases, with 13 bases left in between. Germline CDR1 PRHDT, CDR2 FYEKMQ (reference sequence). This CDR3 is built from 15 residues. Stated time point: blood from clinic visit 5 months post-surgery; TSC patient then seizure free. The sequence was obtained from a boy in the first two years of life with tuberous sclerosis and intractable seizures. The V call is TRBV13, the J call TRBJ2-1, with D perhaps TRBD2 (5 bases). Sequenced material: peripheral blood, taken 4 to 6 months after surgery. CDR3 bases: TGTGCCAGCAGCTTAGAAGGCATTCGGGGCAATGAGCAGTTCTTC. Translation: CASSLEGIRGNEQFF.